This T cell receptor (beta chain) stems from a study of blood T cell repertoires in COVID-19. At the level of the study: There were acute and convalescent COVID-19 samples, and they came from the United States, Italy and Spain. PBMCs, B-cell-depleted T cells, or T cells were the source of the cDNA or gDNA that made up the material.

As processed by the authors: Reference gene primer amplification yielded estimated nucleated cell counts. Using immunoSEQ multiplex PCR, the repertoire was profiled, and TCRdb retains in-frame clones only, with some absent. V, J and clone size derive from that table, while D and trimming were established from the DNA sequence. This table has about 130,000 clones, around 86% appearing once. With V trimmed by 4 bases and J by 6 bases, 9 bases remained unmatched. Germline-derived CDR1 and CDR2 are SGHAT and FQDESV (reference sequence). The CDR3 spans 15 residues. Sequencing was performed on peripheral blood. The chain couples TRBV11-1 to TRBJ2-1, with TRBD1 identical over 7 bases. The clonotype was recovered from a man aged 55 to 69 with acute or convalescent COVID-19. The CDR3 loop is CASSWDSPQPNEQFF. CDR3 DNA: TGTGCCAGCAGCTGGGACAGCCCTCAGCCCAATGAGCAGTTCTTC.